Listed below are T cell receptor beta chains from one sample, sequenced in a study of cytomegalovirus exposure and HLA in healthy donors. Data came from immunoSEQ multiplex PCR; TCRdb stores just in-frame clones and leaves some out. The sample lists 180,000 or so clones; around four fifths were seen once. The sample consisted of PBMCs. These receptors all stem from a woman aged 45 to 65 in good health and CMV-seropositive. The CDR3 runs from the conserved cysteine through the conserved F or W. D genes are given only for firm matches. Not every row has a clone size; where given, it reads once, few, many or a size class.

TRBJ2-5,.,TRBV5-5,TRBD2,CASSLDSGTSGRRKTQYF,TGTGCCAGCAGCTTGGACTCTGGGACTAGCGGGAGGCGGAAGACCCAGTACTTC
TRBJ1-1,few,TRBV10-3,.,CAITAGHTEAFF,TGTGCCATCACGGCAGGGCACACTGAAGCTTTCTTT
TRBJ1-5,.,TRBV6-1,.,CASSELASFQPQHF,TGTGCCAGCAGTGAATTAGCGAGTTTCCAGCCCCAGCATTTT
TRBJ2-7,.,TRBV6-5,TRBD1,CASSAGTGGGEQYF,TGTGCCAGCAGTGCGGGGACAGGGGGCGGGGAGCAGTACTTC
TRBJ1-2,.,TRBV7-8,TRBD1,CASSPGTGYGYTF,TGTGCCAGCAGCCCAGGGACAGGCTATGGCTACACCTTC
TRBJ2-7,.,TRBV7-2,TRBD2,CASSLVPGLAGLEQYF,TGTGCCAGCAGCTTAGTTCCGGGACTAGCGGGGCTCGAGCAGTACTTC
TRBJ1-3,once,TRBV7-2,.,CASSLAGNTIYF,TGTGCCAGCAGCCTGGCCGGAAACACCATATATTTT
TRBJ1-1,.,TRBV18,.,CASSPPYQGNTEAFF,TGTGCCAGCTCACCACCGTACCAGGGGAACACTGAAGCTTTCTTT
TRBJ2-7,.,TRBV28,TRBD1,CASSLTAQGSYEQYF,TGTGCCAGCAGTTTAACGGCACAGGGGTCCTACGAGCAGTACTTC
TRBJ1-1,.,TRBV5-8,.,CASSLGAGRGNTEAFF,TGTGCCAGCAGCTTGGGCGCGGGCAGGGGGAACACTGAAGCTTTCTTT
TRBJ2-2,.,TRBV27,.,CASSWLADNTGELFF,TGTGCCAGCAGTTGGTTAGCGGATAACACCGGGGAGCTGTTTTTT
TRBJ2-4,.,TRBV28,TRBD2,CATLTSGTNIQYF,TGTGCCACCCTGACTAGCGGGACAAACATTCAGTACTTC
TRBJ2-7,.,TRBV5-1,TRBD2,CASSFQRGGPYEQYF,TGCGCCAGCAGCTTTCAGCGGGGGGGCCCCTACGAGCAGTACTTC
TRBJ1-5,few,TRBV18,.,CASSPVRVNQPQHF,TGTGCCAGCTCACCGGTCAGGGTAAACCAGCCCCAGCATTTT
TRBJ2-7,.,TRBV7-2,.,CASSLYPRGRSSYEQYF,TGTGCCAGCAGCTTATATCCTCGGGGGAGGAGTTCCTACGAGCAGTACTTC
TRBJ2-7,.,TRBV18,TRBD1,CASSLGTVYEQYF,TGTGCCAGCTCTCTCGGGACAGTGTACGAGCAGTACTTC
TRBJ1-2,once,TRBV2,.,CASRLRDLGYGGYTF,TGTGCCAGCAGACTCCGGGATCTAGGTTATGGTGGCTACACCTTC
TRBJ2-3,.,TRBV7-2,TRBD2,CASKTSPIDTQYF,TGTGCCAGCAAGACTAGCCCCATAGATACGCAGTATTTT
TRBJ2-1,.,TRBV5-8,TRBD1,CASSLGEGADNEQFF,TGTGCCAGCAGCTTGGGTGAGGGGGCGGACAATGAGCAGTTCTTC
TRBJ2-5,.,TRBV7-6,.,CASSPEAGQYF,TGTGCCAGCAGCCCAGAGGCGGGCCAGTACTTC
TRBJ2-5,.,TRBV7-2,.,CASNLLRSQGRAQYF,TGTGCCAGCAACCTTTTGCGAAGCCAAGGGCGGGCCCAGTACTTC
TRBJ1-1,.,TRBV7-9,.,CASSLKVGGEDTEAFF,TGTGCCAGCAGCTTAAAGGTGGGAGGGGAGGACACTGAAGCTTTCTTT
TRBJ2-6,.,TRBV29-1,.,CSATGSPGANGLTF,TGCAGCGCAACAGGGTCGCCTGGGGCCAACGGCCTGACTTTC
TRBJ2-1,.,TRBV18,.,CASSPSFRPINYNEQFF,TGTGCCAGCTCACCAAGTTTCAGGCCCATCAATTACAATGAGCAGTTCTTC
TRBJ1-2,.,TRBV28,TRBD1,CASSSGQGYGYTF,TGTGCCAGCAGTTCCGGACAGGGCTATGGCTACACCTTC
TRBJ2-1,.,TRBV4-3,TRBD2,CASSQDRTSGGAIYNEQFF,TGCGCCAGCAGCCAAGATCGAACTAGCGGGGGGGCCATCTACAATGAGCAGTTCTTC
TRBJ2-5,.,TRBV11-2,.,CASSLYRGAEETQYF,TGTGCCAGCAGCTTATACCGGGGGGCAGAAGAGACCCAGTACTTC
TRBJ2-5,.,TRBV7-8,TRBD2,CASSGRLARQETQYF,TGTGCCAGCAGCGGGCGACTAGCGAGACAAGAGACCCAGTACTTC
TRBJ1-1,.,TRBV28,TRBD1,CASSPPTGAGGTEAFF,TGTGCCAGCAGTCCTCCGACAGGGGCTGGGGGGACTGAAGCTTTCTTT
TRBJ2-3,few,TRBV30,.,CAWTRGSTDTQYF,TGTGCCTGGACGCGCGGTAGCACAGATACGCAGTATTTT
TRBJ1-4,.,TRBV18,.,CASSPLTATNEKLFF,TGTGCCAGCTCACCACTTACGGCAACTAATGAAAAACTGTTTTTT
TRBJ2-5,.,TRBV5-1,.,CASSLGQEGVETQYF,TGCGCCAGCAGCTTGGGACAGGAAGGCGTAGAGACCCAGTACTTC
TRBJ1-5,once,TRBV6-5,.,CASSYRGANGNQPQHF,TGTGCCAGCAGCTACCGGGGGGCGAATGGCAATCAGCCCCAGCATTTT
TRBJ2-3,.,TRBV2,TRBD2,CASSERSSGADTQYF,TGTGCCAGCAGTGAAAGGTCTAGCGGCGCAGATACGCAGTATTTT
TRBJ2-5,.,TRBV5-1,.,CASSLLGGAQYF,TGCGCCAGCAGCTTGTTAGGGGGGGCCCAGTACTTC
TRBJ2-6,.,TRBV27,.,CASTHRRVSGANVLTF,TGTGCCAGCACCCACCGACGGGTCTCTGGGGCCAACGTCCTGACTTTC
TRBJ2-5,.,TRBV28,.,CASSLGTSPETQYF,TGTGCCAGCAGTTTGGGGACATCCCCGGAGACCCAGTACTTC
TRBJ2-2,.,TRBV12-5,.,CASGLVVPAGRNTGELFF,TGTGCTAGTGGTTTGGTAGTCCCGGCGGGTCGGAACACCGGGGAGCTGTTTTTT
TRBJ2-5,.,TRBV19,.,CASSKGSARETQYF,TGTGCCAGTAGTAAAGGGAGCGCCCGAGAGACCCAGTACTTC
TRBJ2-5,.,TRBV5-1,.,CASSFSGLETQYF,TGCGCCAGCAGCTTTTCAGGGCTGGAGACCCAGTACTTC
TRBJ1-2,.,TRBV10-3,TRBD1,CAIKDRGPYGYTF,TGTGCCATCAAAGACAGGGGTCCGTATGGCTACACCTTC
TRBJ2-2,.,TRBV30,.,CAWSVSQAGELFF,TGTGCCTGGAGTGTGTCTCAGGCCGGGGAGCTGTTTTTT
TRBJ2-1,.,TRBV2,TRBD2,CASSEHGGEYNEQFF,TGTGCCAGCAGTGAGCACGGGGGGGAATACAATGAGCAGTTCTTC
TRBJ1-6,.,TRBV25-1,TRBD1,CASRRDRGRDSPLHF,TGTGCCAGCAGGCGTGACAGGGGGCGAGATTCACCCCTCCACTTT
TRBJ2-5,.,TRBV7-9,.,CASSSGVEETQYF,TGTGCCAGCAGCTCGGGAGTTGAAGAGACCCAGTACTTC
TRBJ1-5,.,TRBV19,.,CASSDQTEYSNQPQHF,TGTGCCAGTAGTGATCAGACGGAGTATAGCAATCAGCCCCAGCATTTT
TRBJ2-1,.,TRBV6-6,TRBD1,CASSLWTGGSDEQFF,TGTGCCAGCAGTCTTTGGACAGGGGGAAGCGATGAGCAGTTCTTC
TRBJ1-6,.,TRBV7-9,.,CASSLMEGNSPLHF,TGTGCCAGCAGCTTAATGGAGGGGAACTCACCCCTCCACTTT
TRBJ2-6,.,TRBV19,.,CASSNSPGGANVLTF,TGTGCCAGTAGTAACTCCCCGGGTGGGGCCAACGTCCTGACTTTC
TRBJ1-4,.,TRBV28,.,CASSSQGTNEKLFF,TGTGCCAGCAGTTCCCAGGGTACTAATGAAAAACTGTTTTTT
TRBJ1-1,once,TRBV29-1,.,CSAEAGAGSEAFF,TGCAGCGCTGAGGCAGGCGCGGGCTCTGAAGCTTTCTTT